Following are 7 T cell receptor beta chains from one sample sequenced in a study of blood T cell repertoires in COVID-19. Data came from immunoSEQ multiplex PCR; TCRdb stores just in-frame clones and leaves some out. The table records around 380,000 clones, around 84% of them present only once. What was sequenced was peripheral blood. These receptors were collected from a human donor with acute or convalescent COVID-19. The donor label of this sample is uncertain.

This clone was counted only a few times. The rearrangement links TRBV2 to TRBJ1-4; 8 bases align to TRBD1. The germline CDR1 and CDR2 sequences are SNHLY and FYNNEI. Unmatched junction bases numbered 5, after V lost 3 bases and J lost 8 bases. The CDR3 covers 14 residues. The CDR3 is CASSEGRGQEKLFF. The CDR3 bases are TGTGCCAGCAGTGAGGGCAGGGGGCAAGAAAAACTGTTTTTT.

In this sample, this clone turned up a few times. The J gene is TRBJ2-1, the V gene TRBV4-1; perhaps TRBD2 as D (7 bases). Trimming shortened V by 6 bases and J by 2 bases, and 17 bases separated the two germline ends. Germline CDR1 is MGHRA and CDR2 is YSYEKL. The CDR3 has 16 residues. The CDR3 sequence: CASRGRGEDPYNEQFF. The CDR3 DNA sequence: TGCGCCAGCAGGGGGAGGGGGGAAGACCCCTACAATGAGCAGTTCTTC.

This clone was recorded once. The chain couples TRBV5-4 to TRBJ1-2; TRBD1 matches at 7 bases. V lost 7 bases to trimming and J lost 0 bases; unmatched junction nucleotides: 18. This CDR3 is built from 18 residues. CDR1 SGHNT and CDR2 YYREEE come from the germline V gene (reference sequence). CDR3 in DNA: TGTGCCAGCTCCTCCCCGGGACAGACAACGAGGGCTAACTATGGCTACACCTTC. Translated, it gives CASSSPGQTTRANYGYTF.

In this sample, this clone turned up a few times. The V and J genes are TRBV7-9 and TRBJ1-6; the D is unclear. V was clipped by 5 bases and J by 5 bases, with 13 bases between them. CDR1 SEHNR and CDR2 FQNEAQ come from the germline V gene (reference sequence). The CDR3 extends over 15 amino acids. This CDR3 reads CASSPAGGNNSPLHF. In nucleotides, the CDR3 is TGTGCCAGCAGCCCTGCGGGAGGAAATAATTCACCCCTCCACTTT.

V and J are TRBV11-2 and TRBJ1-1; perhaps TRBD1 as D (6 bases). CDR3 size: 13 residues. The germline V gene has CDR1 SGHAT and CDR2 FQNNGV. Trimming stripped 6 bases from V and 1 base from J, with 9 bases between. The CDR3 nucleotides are TGTGCCAGCAGACTAGGGGGGAACACTGAAGCTTTCTTT. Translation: CASRLGGNTEAFF.

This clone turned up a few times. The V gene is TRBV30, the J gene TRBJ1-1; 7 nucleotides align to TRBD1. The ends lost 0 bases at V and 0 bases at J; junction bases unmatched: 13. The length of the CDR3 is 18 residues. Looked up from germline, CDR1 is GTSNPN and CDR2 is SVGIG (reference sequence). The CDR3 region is CAWSVLGWAGGLNTEAFF. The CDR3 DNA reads TGTGCCTGGAGTGTACTCGGGTGGGCAGGGGGTTTGAACACTGAAGCTTTCTTT.

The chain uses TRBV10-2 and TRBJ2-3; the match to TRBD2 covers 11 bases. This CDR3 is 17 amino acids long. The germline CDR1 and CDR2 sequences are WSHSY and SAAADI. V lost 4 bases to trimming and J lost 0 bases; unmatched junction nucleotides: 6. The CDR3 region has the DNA TGCGCCAGCAGTGTCCCCCGGACTAGCGGGAGCACAGATACGCAGTATTTT. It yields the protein CASSVPRTSGSTDTQYF.